The 19 T cell receptor beta chains below come from one sample, sequenced in a study of siplizumab effects on memory and regulatory T cells. The method was immunoSEQ multiplex PCR; TCRdb's version includes in-frame clones alone and lacks a portion of them. The sample consists of approximately 94,000 clones, about 91% of them appearing once. Sequencing input: CD4+ T cells sorted from blood. All receptors come from a human donor in good health.

In DNA form, the CDR3 reads TGTGCCAGTAGGAGGGAACTCTCTGGAAACACCATATATTTT. Protein sequence: CASRRELSGNTIYF. The chain has TRBV19 and TRBJ1-3; D remains unclear. V shed 6 bases and J shed 0 bases, with 9 bases lying between them. Germline CDR1 and CDR2: LNHDA and SQIVND (reference sequence). CDR3 size: 14 residues.

The chain joins TRBV11-2 to TRBJ2-2; D is ambiguous. This CDR3 has 15 residues. V lost 5 bases to trimming and J lost 3 bases, with 13 bases between them. Germline values: CDR1 SGHAT, CDR2 FQNNGV. The CDR3 region is CASSRRFQDTGELFF. The CDR3 nucleotides are TGTGCCAGCAGCCGCCGGTTCCAGGACACCGGGGAGCTGTTTTTT.

The rearrangement links TRBV6-1 to TRBJ1-2, with D possibly matching TRBD1 (5 bases). The V and J ends lost 8 bases and 4 bases respectively, with 17 bases between them. The CDR3 runs to 14 residues. CDR1 and CDR2 (germline): MNHNS, SASEGT. CDR3 in amino acids: CASGRSEGIYGYTF. In nucleotides, the CDR3 is TGTGCCAGCGGCCGATCGGAGGGGATCTATGGCTACACCTTC.

The chain has TRBV7-2 and TRBJ2-3, with 9 bases aligning to TRBD1. This CDR3 has 13 residues. CDR1 is SGHTA, CDR2 FQGNSA, per germline. V was pared by 4 bases and J by 13 bases, with 9 bases of the junction left unmatched. As DNA, the CDR3 is TGTGCCAGCAGCTCTGGAGGGGACAGGGTGGAGTATTTT. It encodes CASSSGGDRVEYF.

The chain couples TRBV6-6 to TRBJ1-3, with D perhaps TRBD1 (5 bases). Trimming took off 0 bases at V and 0 bases at J, with 9 bases between the two ends. Germline values: CDR1 MNHNY, CDR2 SVGAGI (reference sequence). The CDR3 covers 16 residues. CDR3 region: CASSYSGGSSGNTIYF. The CDR3 DNA sequence: TGTGCCAGCAGTTACTCTGGGGGTTCCTCTGGAAACACCATATATTTT.

The J gene is TRBJ2-7, the V gene TRBV5-4; D is undetermined. V was trimmed by 4 bases and J by 1 base, leaving 9 bases between them. Per the germline V gene, CDR1 is SGHNT and CDR2 is YYREEE (reference sequence). This CDR3 contains 13 residues. Written as DNA, the CDR3 is TGTGCCAGCAGCCGCGGACGTTCCTACGAGCAGTACTTC. Its translation is CASSRGRSYEQYF. The full variable domain, in which reference TRBV5-4 and TRBJ2-7 provide the parts outside the CDR3, is ETGVTQSPTHLIKTRGQQVTLRCSSQSGHNTVSWYQQALGQGPQFIFQYYREEENGRGNFPPRFSGLQFPNYSSELNVNALELDDSALYLCASSRGRSYEQYFGPGTRLTVT.

Concerning this clone itself: This specimen includes other DNA sequences encoding the same CDR3. V is TRBV6-5 and J is TRBJ2-3; no clear D. Germline assignment: CDR1 MNHEY and CDR2 SVGAGI. CDR3 length: 11 residues. Trimming removed 7 bases from V and 2 bases from J, with 4 bases in between. The CDR3 region has the DNA TGTGCCAGCACCTACACAGATACGCAGTATTTT. This gives the protein CASTYTDTQYF.

This sequence joins TRBV28 and TRBJ2-7; the D call may be TRBD1 or TRBD2 (5 bases each). The CDR3 has 13 residues. Trimming shortened V by 7 bases and J by 2 bases, and 12 bases separated the two germline ends. Germline assignment: CDR1 MDHEN and CDR2 SYDVKM. CDR3 sequence (DNA): TGTGCCAGCACTGCGACGGGGCCCTACGAGCAGTACTTC. Its protein product is CASTATGPYEQYF.

This clone was seen once. The V and J genes are TRBV4-3 and TRBJ2-7, with TRBD2 identical over 7 bases. Germline V gives CDR1 LGHNA, CDR2 YSLEER. With 2 bases clipped from V and 2 bases from J, the junction kept 12 bases outside the gene matches. CDR3 length: 17 amino acids. CDR3 amino acids: CASSQFFWGGVTYEQYF. The CDR3 nucleotides read TGCGCCAGCAGCCAATTCTTTTGGGGGGGGGTTACCTACGAGCAGTACTTC.

CDR3 bases: TGTGCCAGCAGTTCGGCCGGGAAAAGCGACGAGCAGTACTTC. The encoded protein is CASSSAGKSDEQYF. J is TRBJ2-7 and V is TRBV28; possible D gene TRBD2, 5 bases. The germline V gene has CDR1 MDHEN and CDR2 SYDVKM. The CDR3 has 14 residues. Trimming pared 4 bases from V and 5 bases from J, leaving 15 bases between.

V gene TRBV28 combines with J gene TRBJ2-2, with D maybe TRBD1 (5 bases). Germline-derived CDR1 and CDR2 are MDHEN and SYDVKM. V dropped 7 bases and J dropped 0 bases, with 12 bases sitting between them. This CDR3 spans 15 amino acids. The CDR3 DNA reads TGTGCCAGCACATGGGGCAGAACGAACACCGGGGAGCTGTTTTTT. It encodes CASTWGRTNTGELFF.

The V call is TRBV6-5, the J call TRBJ2-2, with a weak D call TRBD2 (5 bases). The germline CDR1 and CDR2 sequences are MNHEY and SVGAGI. The CDR3 extends over 13 amino acids. The ends were cut back, 6 bases at V and 5 bases at J, with 10 bases in the middle. This CDR3 is CASSPSGTGELFF. The DNA of the CDR3 is TGTGCCAGCAGCCCCTCGGGGACCGGGGAGCTGTTTTTT.

The genes are TRBV4-2 and TRBJ1-5; D unclear. Germline CDR1 and CDR2: LGHNA and YNFKEQ. The CDR3 contains 15 residues. V was shortened by 0 bases and J by 2 bases, with 8 bases between the two germline ends. CDR3 protein: CASSQDRSGNQPQHF. In DNA form, the CDR3 reads TGTGCCAGCAGCCAAGATCGATCCGGCAATCAGCCCCAGCATTTT.

This chain uses TRBV6-5 with TRBJ1-5; D unresolved. V lost 6 bases and J 3 bases, leaving 6 bases between the germline ends. Germline-derived CDR1 and CDR2 are MNHEY and SVGAGI. CDR3 length equals 12 residues. For the CDR3, the DNA is TGTGCCAGCAGGACGTTCAATCAGCCCCAGCATTTT. Its protein product is CASRTFNQPQHF.

V usage is TRBV28 and J usage is TRBJ2-3, with TRBD1 matching 9 bases. The CDR3 consists of 15 residues. With 5 bases clipped from V and 2 bases from J, the junction kept 5 bases outside the gene matches. Per germline, CDR1 MDHEN and CDR2 SYDVKM. The CDR3 sequence: CASSAGTGYTDTQYF. The DNA of the CDR3 is TGTGCCAGCAGTGCCGGGACAGGGTACACAGATACGCAGTATTTT. The full variable domain, with the rest looked up from reference TRBV28 and TRBJ2-3, is DVKVTQSSRYLVKRTGEKVFLECVQDMDHENMFWYRQDPGLGLRLIYFSYDVKMKEKGDIPEGYSVSREKKERFSLILESASTNQTSMYLCASSAGTGYTDTQYFGPGTRLTVL.

This chain links TRBV6-5 with TRBJ1-1, with D possibly matching TRBD1 (5 bases). Germline loops: CDR1 MNHEY, CDR2 SVGAGI. The CDR3 has 13 residues. V shed 2 bases and J shed 1 base, with 5 bases lying between them. The CDR3 bases are TGTGCCAGCAGTTACGACAGGAACACTGAAGCTTTCTTT. It translates to CASSYDRNTEAFF.

Worth noting for this clone: Compared with germline, one end of the junction differs, possibly owing to a read error. Other DNA sequences within the sample encode an identical CDR3. The CDR3 sequence: CASSEAGGVIGAPLHF. In DNA form, the CDR3 reads TGTGCCAGCAGCGAGGCAGGTGGTGTCATAGGGGCCCCCCTCCACTTC. V gene TRBV7-6 combines with J gene TRBJ1-6; weak D call: TRBD1 (5 bases). Looked up from germline, CDR1 is SGHVS and CDR2 is FNYEAQ. This CDR3 is 16 amino acids long.

The chain is built from TRBV18 and TRBJ1-2, with 9 bases fitting TRBD1. CDR1 is KGHSH and CDR2 is LQKENI in the germline V gene. The junction had 8 bases not matched to a gene; V was cut back by 4 bases and J by 8 bases. CDR3 length: 14 residues. The CDR3 loop is CASSQWDRVDGYTF. The CDR3 DNA follows: TGTGCCAGCTCACAGTGGGACAGGGTAGACGGCTACACCTTC.

The rearrangement joins TRBV27 to TRBJ2-1; D is undetermined. The CDR3 loop spans 17 amino acids. Germline V lookup: CDR1 MNHEY, CDR2 SMNVEV (reference sequence). The V and J ends lost 5 bases and 3 bases respectively, with 20 bases between them. CDR3 loop: CASSLTLPALIYNEQFF. DNA for the CDR3: TGTGCCAGCAGTCTCACCCTTCCCGCCCTTATCTACAATGAGCAGTTCTTC.